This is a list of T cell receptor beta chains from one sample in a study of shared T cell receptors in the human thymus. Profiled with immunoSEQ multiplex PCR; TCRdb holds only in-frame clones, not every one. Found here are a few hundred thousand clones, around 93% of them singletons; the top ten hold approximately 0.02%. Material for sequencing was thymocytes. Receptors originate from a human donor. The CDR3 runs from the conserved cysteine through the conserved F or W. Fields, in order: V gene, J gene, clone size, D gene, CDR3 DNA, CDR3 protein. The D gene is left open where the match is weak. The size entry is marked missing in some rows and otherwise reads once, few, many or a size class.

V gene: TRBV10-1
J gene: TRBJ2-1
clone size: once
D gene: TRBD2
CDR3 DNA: TGCGCCAGCAGCAGACTAGCGGGAGGGCCATATGAGCAGTTCTTC
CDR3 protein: CASSRLAGGPYEQFF

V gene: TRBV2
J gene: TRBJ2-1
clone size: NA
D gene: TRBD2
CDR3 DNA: TGTGCCAGCAGTGGGCTAGCGGGAGGGCATGAGCAGTTCTTC
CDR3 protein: CASSGLAGGHEQFF

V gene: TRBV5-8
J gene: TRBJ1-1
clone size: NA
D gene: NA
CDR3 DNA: TGTGCCAGCAGCTTGCAAGGGGTCACTGAAGCTTTCTTT
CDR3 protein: CASSLQGVTEAFF

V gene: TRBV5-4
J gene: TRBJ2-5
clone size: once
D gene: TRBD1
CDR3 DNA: TGTGCCAGCAGCTTGTTGACAGGGGGGAGGGAGACCCAGTACTTC
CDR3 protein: CASSLLTGGRETQYF

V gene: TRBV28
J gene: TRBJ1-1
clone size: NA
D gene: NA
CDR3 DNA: TGTGCCAGCAGTTTTAGGTTTGGTATCACTGAAGCTTTCTTT
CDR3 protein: CASSFRFGITEAFF

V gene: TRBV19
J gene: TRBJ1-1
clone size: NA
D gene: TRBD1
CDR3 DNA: TGTGCCAGTGAGGAGGGGGCGAACACTGAAGCTTTCTTT
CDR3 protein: CASEEGANTEAFF

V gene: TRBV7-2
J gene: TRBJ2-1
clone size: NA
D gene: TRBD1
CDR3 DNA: TGTGCCAGCAGGCCGCTGACAGGGGGCGGGAGGTCTACTGAGCAGTTCTTC
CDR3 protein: CASRPLTGGGRSTEQFF

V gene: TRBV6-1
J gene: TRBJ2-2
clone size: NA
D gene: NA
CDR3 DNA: TGTGCCAGCAGTGATCGTCGCGGGAACACCGGGGAGCTGTTTTTT
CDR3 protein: CASSDRRGNTGELFF

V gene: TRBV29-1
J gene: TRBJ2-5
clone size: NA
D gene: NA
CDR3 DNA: TGCAGCGCCCCCAGTGGGGGAGTAGAGACCCAGTACTTC
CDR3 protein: CSAPSGGVETQYF

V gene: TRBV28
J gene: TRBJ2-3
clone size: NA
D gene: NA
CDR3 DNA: TGTGCCAGCAGTACCCCCCCGGGGTACAGCACAGATACGCAGTATTTT
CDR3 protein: CASSTPPGYSTDTQYF

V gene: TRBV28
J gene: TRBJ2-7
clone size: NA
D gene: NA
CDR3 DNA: TGTGCCAGCAGGGGTACAGGGAGGGACGAGCAGTACTTC
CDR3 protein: CASRGTGRDEQYF

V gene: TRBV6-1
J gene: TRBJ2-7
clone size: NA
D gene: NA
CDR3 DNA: TGTGCCAGCAGTGAGCCCGGGAGTGACCACGAGCAGTACTTC
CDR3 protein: CASSEPGSDHEQYF

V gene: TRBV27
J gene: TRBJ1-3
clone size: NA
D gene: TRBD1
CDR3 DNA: TGTGCCAGCAGTTTGCGGGGCCAGACAGGGCGATTGGACACCATATATTTT
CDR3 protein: CASSLRGQTGRLDTIYF

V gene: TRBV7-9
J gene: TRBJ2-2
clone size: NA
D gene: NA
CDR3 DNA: TGTGCCAGCAGCGCGTCGGGGGCGAGAACCGGGGAGCTGTTTTTT
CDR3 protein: CASSASGARTGELFF

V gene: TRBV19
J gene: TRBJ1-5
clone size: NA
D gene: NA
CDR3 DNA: TGTGCCAGTAGTACCAGCCGGGACCCCCCCGAGGTTCAGCCCCAGCATTTT
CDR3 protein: CASSTSRDPPEVQPQHF

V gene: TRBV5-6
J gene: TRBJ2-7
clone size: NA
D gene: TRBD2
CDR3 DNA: TGTGCCAGCAGCCCGGGACTAGCACGCTACGAGCAGTACTTC
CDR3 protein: CASSPGLARYEQYF

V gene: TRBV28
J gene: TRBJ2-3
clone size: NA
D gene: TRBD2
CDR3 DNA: TGTGCCAGCAGTCGAACTGGACTAGCGGCAGCGGGAGATACGCAGTATTTT
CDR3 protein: CASSRTGLAAAGDTQYF

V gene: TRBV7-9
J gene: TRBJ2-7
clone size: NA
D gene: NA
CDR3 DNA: TGTGCCAGCAGCTTAGGGGTAGAGCAGTACTTC
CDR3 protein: CASSLGVEQYF

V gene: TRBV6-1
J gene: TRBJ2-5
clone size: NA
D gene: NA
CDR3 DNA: TGTGCCAGCAACCCCCTTGGGACCACACGAGAGACCCAGTACTTC
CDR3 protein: CASNPLGTTRETQYF

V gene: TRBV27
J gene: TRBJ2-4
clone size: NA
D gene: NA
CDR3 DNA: TGTGCCAGCACCCGAGGAGGGGCCAAAAACATTCAGTACTTC
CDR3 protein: CASTRGGAKNIQYF

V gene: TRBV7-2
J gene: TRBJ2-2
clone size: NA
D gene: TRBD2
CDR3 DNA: TGTGCCAGCAGCGAGGGGAGGGTTAACGGGGAGCTGTTTTTT
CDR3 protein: CASSEGRVNGELFF

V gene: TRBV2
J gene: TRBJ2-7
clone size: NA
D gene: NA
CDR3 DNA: TGTGCCAGCCGTACCTCGGGAGTTCAAAGGGGCGAGCAGTACTTC
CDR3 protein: CASRTSGVQRGEQYF

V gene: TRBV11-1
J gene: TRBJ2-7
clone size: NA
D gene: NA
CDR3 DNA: TGTGCCAGCTCCCCGCCCTCCTACGAGCAGTACTTC
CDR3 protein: CASSPPSYEQYF

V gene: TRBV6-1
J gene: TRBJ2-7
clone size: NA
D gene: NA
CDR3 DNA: TGTGCCAGCAGCGGGCTACCCTACGAGCAGTACTTC
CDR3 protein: CASSGLPYEQYF

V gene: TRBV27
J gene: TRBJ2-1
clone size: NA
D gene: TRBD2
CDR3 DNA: TGTGCCAGCAGTTTATCCGCGGGAGGGCGTAATGAGCAGTTCTTC
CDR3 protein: CASSLSAGGRNEQFF

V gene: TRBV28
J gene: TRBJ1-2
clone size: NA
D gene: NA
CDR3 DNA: TGTGCCAGCACCGAGGGTGAAACTAACTATGGCTACACCTTC
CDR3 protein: CASTEGETNYGYTF

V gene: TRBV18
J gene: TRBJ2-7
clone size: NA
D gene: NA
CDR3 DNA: TGTGCCAGCTCACCACGACGGCTATCCTACGAGCAGTACTTC
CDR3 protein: CASSPRRLSYEQYF

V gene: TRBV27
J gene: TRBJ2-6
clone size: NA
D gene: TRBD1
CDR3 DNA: TGTGCCAGCAGTCCGAGACAGGGGCCCCTCTCTGGGGCCAACGTCCTGACTTTC
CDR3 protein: CASSPRQGPLSGANVLTF

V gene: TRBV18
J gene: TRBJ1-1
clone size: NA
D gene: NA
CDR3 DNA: TGTGCCAGCTCACGTCGGAGGGAAAGAGGGGAAGGTGAAGCTTTCTTT
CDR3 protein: CASSRRRERGEGEAFF

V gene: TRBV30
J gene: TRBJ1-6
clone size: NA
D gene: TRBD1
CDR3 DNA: TGTGCCTGGAGGGCTATGACAGGGGGTCCCTCCTATAATTCACCCCTCCACTTT
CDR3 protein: CAWRAMTGGPSYNSPLHF

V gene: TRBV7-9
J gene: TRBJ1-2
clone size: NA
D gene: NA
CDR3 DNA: TGTGCCAGCAGCCGACCGACAGGTTGGTATGGCTACACCTTC
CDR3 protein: CASSRPTGWYGYTF

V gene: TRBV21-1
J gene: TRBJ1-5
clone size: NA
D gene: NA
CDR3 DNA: TGTGCCAGCAGCAATACTTCAGGGGGACAGCCCCAGCATTTT
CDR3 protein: CASSNTSGGQPQHF

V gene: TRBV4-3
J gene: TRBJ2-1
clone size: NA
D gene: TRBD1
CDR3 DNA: TGCGCCAGCAGCCGATCACAGGGGGCCTACAATGAGCAGTTCTTC
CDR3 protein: CASSRSQGAYNEQFF

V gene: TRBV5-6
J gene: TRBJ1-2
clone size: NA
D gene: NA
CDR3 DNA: TGTGCCAGCAGCTTGGCCCTAATTAACCATGGCTACACCTTC
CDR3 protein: CASSLALINHGYTF

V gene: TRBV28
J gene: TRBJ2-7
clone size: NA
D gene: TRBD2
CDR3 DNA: TGTGCCAGCAGTTTATGTCCCTGGAGTAGCGGGAGTTGTTCGGTTTCCTACGAGCAGTACTTC
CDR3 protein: CASSLCPWSSGSCSVSYEQYF

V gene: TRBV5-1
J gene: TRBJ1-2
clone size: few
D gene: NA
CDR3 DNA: TGCGCCAGCAGCTTGGGTATGGACTATGGCTACACCTTC
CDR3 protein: CASSLGMDYGYTF

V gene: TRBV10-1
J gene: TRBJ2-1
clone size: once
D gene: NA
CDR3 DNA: TGCGCCAGCAGAGCCGGGGCCAACAATGAGCAGTTCTTC
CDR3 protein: CASRAGANNEQFF

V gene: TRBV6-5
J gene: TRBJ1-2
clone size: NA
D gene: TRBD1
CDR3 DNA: TGTGCCAGCAGCTGGGACAGGGATCGGCGCTACACCTTC
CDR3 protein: CASSWDRDRRYTF